Below are 9 T cell receptor beta chains sequenced from a single sample in a study of cytomegalovirus exposure and HLA in healthy donors. 60 Vbeta and 13 Jbeta primers were used in PCR. Clones were sequenced by immunoSEQ multiplex PCR, and TCRdb holds only the in-frame ones, with some missing. The sample totals approximately 76,000 clones. Sequenced: PBMCs. The receptors were gathered from a man younger than 30 in good health and CMV-seropositive.

V is TRBV20-1 and J is TRBJ1-1, with D uncertain. From germline, CDR1 is DFQATT and CDR2 SNEGSKA (reference sequence). This CDR3 comprises 11 residues. The V end was cut by 6 bases, the J end by 11 bases, with 16 bases between. This CDR3 reads CSASRRVVAFF. The CDR3 nucleotides read TGCAGTGCCAGTAGGAGGGTTGTGGCTTTCTTT.

V is TRBV6-1 and J is TRBJ2-5; a weak D match, TRBD2 (6 bases). The germline V gene encodes CDR1 MNHNS and CDR2 SASEGT. This CDR3 has 13 amino acids. V lost 0 bases and J lost 7, with 9 bases in between. This chain's CDR3 is CASSEALGGTQYF. The CDR3 DNA reads TGTGCCAGCAGTGAAGCGCTCGGGGGGACCCAGTACTTC.

Concerning this clone: One end of the junction varies from germline; a read error may be responsible. The V and J genes are TRBV6-4 and TRBJ2-1; D remains unclear. The CDR3 runs 13 residues. Germline lookup yields CDR1 MRHNA and CDR2 SNTAGT. This CDR3 reads CASSPGSSNEQFF. The DNA for the CDR3 is TGTGCCAGCAGCCCAGGCTCCTCCAATGAGCAGTTCTTC.

The chain links TRBV7-2 to TRBJ2-7, with 13 positions matching TRBD2. Germline loops: CDR1 SGHTA, CDR2 FQGNSA. The junction had 4 bases not matched to a gene; V was cut back by 5 bases and J by 0 bases. The CDR3 is made up of 16 amino acids. DNA of the CDR3: TGTGCCAGCAGCCCCTGGACTAGCGGGGGCTCCTACGAGCAGTACTTC. This encodes CASSPWTSGGSYEQYF.

The CDR3 sequence: CASPPGGSSYEQYF. Here the CDR3 DNA reads TGTGCCAGCCCTCCTGGGGGCAGCTCCTACGAGCAGTACTTC. This chain connects TRBV28 to TRBJ2-7; a possible D gene is TRBD1 (6 bases). CDR1 is MDHEN, CDR2 SYDVKM, per germline. Trimming took 8 bases from V and 0 from J, leaving 14 bases between them. This CDR3 region has 14 residues.

This chain joins TRBV28 and TRBJ1-4, with TRBD1 matching 9 bases. The V gene end was trimmed by 8 bases and the J gene end by 5 bases; junction bases not matched to a gene: 0. Germline values: CDR1 MDHEN, CDR2 SYDVKM. CDR3 length: 12 residues. The DNA for the CDR3 is TGTGCCAGCGGACAGGGGAATGAAAAACTGTTTTTT. The encoded protein is CASGQGNEKLFF.

The V and J genes are TRBV18 and TRBJ1-1; the match to TRBD1 covers 11 bases. Germline loops: CDR1 KGHSH, CDR2 LQKENI. The CDR3 has 17 residues. The junction had 13 bases not matched to a gene; V was cut back by 4 bases and J by 6 bases. The CDR3 spells CASSLRTGGGKTSEAFF. The CDR3 region has the DNA TGTGCCAGCTCACTTCGGACAGGGGGCGGAAAAACGTCTGAAGCTTTCTTT. The entire variable domain, with the rest obtained from reference TRBV18 and TRBJ1-1, is as follows: NAGVMQNPRHLVRRRGQEARLRCSPMKGHSHVYWYRQLPEEGLKFMVYLQKENIIDESGMPKERFSAEFPKEGPSILRIQQVVRGDSAAYFCASSLRTGGGKTSEAFFGQGTRLTVV.

This chain uses TRBV7-6 with TRBJ1-5; the match to TRBD1 covers 8 bases. The germline V gene has CDR1 SGHVS and CDR2 FNYEAQ. V trimming: 1 base; J trimming: 6 bases; junction bases outside the gene matches: 5. This CDR3 has 15 amino acids. CDR3 DNA: TGTGCCAGCAGCTTAGGGACAGGGAGTGGTCAGCCCCAGCATTTT. Translated, it gives CASSLGTGSGQPQHF.

This rearrangement joins TRBV5-6 to TRBJ2-7; D perhaps matches TRBD2 (6 bases). Germline V gene sequence: CDR1 SGHDT, CDR2 YYEEEE. V was shortened by 0 bases and J by 7 bases, with 14 bases between the two germline ends. There are 14 residues in the CDR3. CDR3 residues: CASSLGDSSWEQYF. CDR3 DNA: TGTGCCAGCAGCTTGGGGGACTCCTCATGGGAGCAGTACTTC.